This paragraph reports one T cell receptor beta chain. As yet, its antigen is unknown. This sample is part of a study of shared clonotypes between healthy human individuals. At the level of the study: The study drew on two women and three men aged 18 to 49 as donors. General study results and limits: Limited genetic and exposure-history diversity came from having few donors. Incomplete sequencing of sorted subsets was indicated by rarefaction despite large depth.

Naive CD8 populations comprised CD45RO-negative cells positively selected for CCR7, excluding terminally differentiated effector memory CD45RA+ cells. The CDR3 has 15 amino acids. The germline V gene encodes CDR1 SGHAT and CDR2 FQNNGV. Trimming cost V 8 bases and J 4 bases, with 21 bases left between them. The data were produced by immunoSEQ multiplex PCR, yet TCRdb's version contains in-frame clones alone and is incomplete. Of over 2 million clones in the sample, about 94% are singletons; the top ten hold roughly 1%. The source material was naive CD8+ T cells sorted from blood. The gene calls are TRBV11-2 and TRBJ2-7; D is perhaps TRBD2 (6 bases). This TCR derives from a young man in good health. CDR3 in DNA: TGTGCCAGCGTTTCCCCCGGGACTGCGGGTTACGAGCAGTACTTC. This translates into CASVSPGTAGYEQYF.